This T cell receptor beta chain is drawn from a study of cytomegalovirus exposure and HLA in healthy donors. Donors were ostensibly healthy at sampling, although undocumented immune exposures were probable. CDR1 is MNHEY and CDR2 is SVGAGI in the germline V gene. Unmatched junction bases numbered 5, after V lost 5 bases and J lost 9 bases. There are 15 residues in the CDR3. The study ran its PCR with 60 Vbeta and 13 Jbeta primers. The protocol was immunoSEQ multiplex PCR, while the TCRdb copy is restricted to in-frame clones and leaves out a portion. The table records approximately 200,000 clones, roughly 79% of them present only once.

The chain is built from TRBV6-5 and TRBJ2-1; 15 bases line up with TRBD2. This receptor was identified in a man aged 25-45 years in good health and CMV-seronegative. What was sequenced was PBMCs. CDR3 sequence (DNA): TGTGCCAGCAGTGGTCGGACTAGCGGGAGGGTTGAGCAGTTCTTC. Its protein product is CASSGRTSGRVEQFF.